Shown below are 25 T cell receptor beta chains from a single sample sequenced in a study of CD8+ T cells in alopecia areata. Reverse transcription of extracted RNA yielded cDNA, which provided the sequencing template. The protocol was immunoSEQ multiplex PCR, while the TCRdb copy is restricted to in-frame clones and leaves out a portion. The data hold 150,000 or so clones, with 40% to 65% observed a single time. Material: CD8+ T cells sorted from blood, obtained at week 0. Receptors were obtained from a human donor with alopecia areata.

The genes are TRBV9 and TRBJ2-1, with unresolved D. Deletions cut 4 bases from V and 5 bases from J, with 10 bases between. CDR3 length: 13 amino acids. The germline CDR1 and CDR2 sequences are SGDLS and YYNGEE. CDR3 sequence: CASSLFGDNEQFF. In nucleotides, the CDR3 is TGTGCCAGCAGCCTGTTTGGTGACAATGAGCAGTTCTTC.

This CDR3 is CASSPGTGELQETQYF. CDR3 sequence (DNA): TGTGCCAGCAGCCCAGGGACAGGGGAATTACAAGAGACCCAGTACTTC. The chain recombines TRBV9 with TRBJ2-5; 10 positions match TRBD1. Germline V gives CDR1 SGDLS, CDR2 YYNGEE. The CDR3 is made up of 16 amino acids. The J segment lost 2 bases and the V segment lost 4 bases, leaving 8 bases of the junction unmatched.

Concerning this clone itself: The same CDR3 also results from other DNA sequences found in this sample. The chain joins TRBV4-3 to TRBJ2-7; 8 bases line up with TRBD1. The V segment lost 0 bases and the J segment 0 bases; nucleotides outside the gene matches: 4. Germline loops: CDR1 LGHNA, CDR2 YSLEER. This CDR3 has 16 amino acids. CDR3 in amino acids: CASSQDDGQGSYEQYF. The CDR3 DNA reads TGCGCCAGCAGCCAAGATGACGGACAGGGCTCCTACGAGCAGTACTTC.

This chain connects TRBV29-1 to TRBJ2-7; no reliable D call. Germline V gives CDR1 SQVTM, CDR2 ANQGSEA. V lost 0 bases, J lost 2 bases, and 11 bases lay in between. This CDR3 has 14 amino acids. The CDR3 sequence is CSVEDPARAYEQYF. The CDR3 DNA reads TGCAGCGTTGAAGATCCGGCTCGGGCCTACGAGCAGTACTTC.

The rearrangement links TRBV9 to TRBJ1-2; 7 nucleotides align to TRBD1. The germline V gene encodes CDR1 SGDLS and CDR2 YYNGEE. With V trimmed by 4 bases and J by 2 bases, 5 bases remained unmatched. The CDR3 is made up of 14 amino acids. The CDR3 region is CASSPRTGNYGYTF. DNA for the CDR3: TGTGCCAGCAGCCCGCGGACAGGCAACTATGGCTACACCTTC.

V and J are TRBV19 and TRBJ2-7; tentatively, D is TRBD1 or TRBD2 (5 bases each). The CDR3 sequence is 13 residues long. V lost 5 bases, J lost 0 bases, and 8 bases lay in between. Germline assignment: CDR1 LNHDA and CDR2 SQIVND (reference sequence). This CDR3 reads CASSEGPSYEQYF. The DNA of the CDR3 is TGTGCCAGTAGTGAGGGACCCTCCTACGAGCAGTACTTC.

The J gene is TRBJ2-4, the V gene TRBV30; D remains ambiguous. Germline-derived CDR1 and CDR2 are GTSNPN and SVGIG (reference sequence). The CDR3 extends over 12 amino acids. Trimming left V 0 bases short and J 10 bases short, with 10 bases between. CDR3 DNA: TGTGCCTGGAGTGTCGGCGTAGGGATTCAGTACTTC. Translated, it gives CAWSVGVGIQYF.

The rearrangement uses TRBV29-1 and TRBJ1-2; 10 positions match TRBD1. The V gene end was trimmed by 6 bases and the J gene end by 1 base; junction bases not matched to a gene: 11. The germline V gene has CDR1 SQVTM and CDR2 ANQGSEA. The CDR3 runs to 16 residues. This CDR3 is CSVAWTGGSINYGYTF. The DNA for the CDR3 is TGCAGCGTCGCGTGGACAGGGGGATCCATTAACTATGGCTACACCTTC.

This clone was recorded only once. The CDR3 sequence: CASSVGREPAFF. In nucleotides, the CDR3 is TGTGCCAGCAGCGTCGGCCGGGAACCGGCTTTCTTT. This rearrangement joins TRBV9 to TRBJ1-1; D is unresolved. V lost 2 bases, J lost 11 bases, and 13 bases lay in between. The germline gives CDR1 SGDLS, CDR2 YYNGEE. The CDR3 extends over 12 amino acids.

This clone was seen only once. This sequence joins TRBV9 and TRBJ2-3; the D gene is possibly TRBD2 (5 bases). Germline assignment: CDR1 SGDLS and CDR2 YYNGEE. The V end lost 5 bases, the J end lost 2 bases, and 15 bases lay between the germline ends. The CDR3 has 15 amino acids. CDR3 sequence: CASSPEGYNTDTQYF. Here the CDR3 DNA reads TGTGCCAGCAGTCCAGAGGGCTATAACACAGATACGCAGTATTTT.

To note about this clone: At the DNA level, this CDR3 is encoded by other sequences in the same sample as well. The chain employs TRBV27 and TRBJ2-1; no reliable D call. Germline V gene lookup returns CDR1 MNHEY and CDR2 SMNVEV (reference sequence). The CDR3 covers 11 residues. V was clipped by 5 bases and J by 6 bases, with 5 bases between them. For the CDR3, the DNA is TGTGCCAGCAGTCGAGGCAATGAGCAGTTCTTC. This translates into CASSRGNEQFF.

The count of this clone is one. The V gene is TRBV5-6, the J gene TRBJ2-7, with 8 bases lining up with TRBD1. Germline CDR1 is SGHDT and CDR2 is YYEEEE. V was clipped by 3 bases and J by 5 bases; unmatched bases: 4. The CDR3 totals 13 residues. CDR3 in DNA: TGTGCCAGCAGCTGGTGGACAGGGAACGAGCAGTACTTC. Translation: CASSWWTGNEQYF.

The chain links TRBV27 to TRBJ2-7; D possibly corresponds to TRBD1 (6 bases). The length of the CDR3 is 14 residues. CDR1 and CDR2 from the germline V gene are MNHEY and SMNVEV (reference sequence). V lost 5 bases and J 4 bases, leaving 15 bases between the germline ends. The chain's CDR3 is CASSIMKGQYEQYF. CDR3 sequence (DNA): TGTGCCAGCAGTATAATGAAAGGACAGTACGAGCAGTACTTC.

This clone was counted only a few times. This chain joins TRBV7-4 and TRBJ2-7, with a tentative D call TRBD2 (5 bases). Trimming removed 1 base from V and 5 bases from J, with 12 bases in between. CDR3 length equals 14 residues. Per the germline V gene, CDR1 is SGHVT and CDR2 is SQSDAQ. The CDR3 DNA is TGTGCCAGCAGCTTAGGAGGGTCGTGGGACGAGCAGTACTTC. Encoded protein: CASSLGGSWDEQYF. Supplemented by reference TRBV7-4 and TRBJ2-7, the full variable domain reads GAGVSQSPRYKVAKRGRDVALRCDSISGHVTLYWYRQTLGQGSEVLTYSQSDAQRDKSGRPSGRFSAERPERSVSTLKIQRTEQGDSAVYLCASSLGGSWDEQYFGPGTRLTVT.

The chain is built from TRBV14 and TRBJ2-3; 7 bases map to TRBD2. Germline trimming cut 5 bases from V and 10 bases from J; bases unmatched to any gene: 6. The CDR3 has 12 amino acids. Per germline, CDR1 SGHDN and CDR2 FVKESK. Here the CDR3 DNA reads TGTGCCAGCAGCTCCCGGGAGGAGGCGCAGTATTTT. Residues: CASSSREEAQYF.

This clone was observed a few times. The chain employs TRBV4-3 and TRBJ2-7; possible D gene TRBD1, 6 bases. The CDR3 covers 15 residues. Trimming left V 3 bases short and J 1 base short, with 13 bases between. CDR1 and CDR2 from the germline V gene are LGHNA and YSLEER. CDR3 DNA: TGCGCCAGCAGCCAGGGGGCCCAAGGGTCCTACGAGCAGTACTTC. It yields the protein CASSQGAQGSYEQYF.

The table lists this clone with a few counts. The chain employs TRBV4-1 and TRBJ2-2; D gene unclear. With 2 bases removed from V and 1 base from J, the gap between germline ends came to 14 bases. Germline V gene sequence: CDR1 MGHRA, CDR2 YSYEKL. The CDR3 contains 17 residues. CDR3 bases: TGCGCCAGCAGCCAATCGCCCGGAGCCTTGAACACCGGGGAGCTGTTTTTT. This codes for CASSQSPGALNTGELFF.

The CDR3 protein is CAWRMGYGYTF. CDR3 DNA sequence: TGTGCCTGGAGGATGGGTTATGGCTACACCTTC. The genes are TRBV30 and TRBJ1-2, with unresolved D. Germline CDR1 reads GTSNPN; CDR2 reads SVGIG (reference sequence). The CDR3 spans 11 residues. V was trimmed by 3 bases and J by 5 bases, leaving 7 bases between them.

CDR3 region: CASSVVGTGVIGEQFF. As DNA, the CDR3 is TGTGCCAGCAGCGTAGTAGGGACAGGGGTTATCGGTGAGCAGTTCTTC. V and J are TRBV9 and TRBJ2-1; 10 bases are shared with TRBD1. V lost 0 bases, J lost 9 bases, and 9 bases stayed unmatched. This CDR3 comprises 16 residues. CDR1 is SGDLS and CDR2 is YYNGEE in the germline V gene.

This clone was observed a few times. The CDR3 bases are TGTGCCAGCAGTTCAGACAGCGGGGGGTTTAATACGCAGTATTTT. It yields the protein CASSSDSGGFNTQYF. The chain employs TRBV27 and TRBJ2-3; 9 positions agree with TRBD2. Germline V CDR1 and CDR2: MNHEY, SMNVEV (reference sequence). V dropped 4 bases and J dropped 7; count of bases not matched to a gene: 9. The CDR3 is 15 residues long.

The V and J genes are TRBV30 and TRBJ1-1, with no clear D. With 4 bases removed from V and 3 bases from J, the gap between germline ends came to 12 bases. This CDR3 region has 13 residues. The germline CDR1 and CDR2 sequences are GTSNPN and SVGIG (reference sequence). CDR3 sequence (DNA): TGTGCCTGGACTCCGGAGAGTCACACTGAAGCTTTCTTT. This translates into CAWTPESHTEAFF.

This clone showed up just a few times. V usage is TRBV5-6 and J usage is TRBJ2-1; TRBD2 matches at 7 bases. The CDR3 runs to 13 residues. Trimming removed 1 base from V and 10 bases from J; junction bases left unmatched: 5. In germline, CDR1 is SGHDT, CDR2 YYEEEE. The CDR3 region has the DNA TGTGCCAGCAGCTTGAGTGCGGGGGAGGAGCAGTTCTTC. This codes for CASSLSAGEEQFF.

The chain is built from TRBV7-2 and TRBJ2-2, with D perhaps TRBD1 (6 bases). Germline V CDR1 and CDR2: SGHTA, FQGNSA. The V end lost 2 bases, the J end lost 1 base, and 11 bases lay between the germline ends. This CDR3 spans 16 amino acids. The CDR3 reads CASSLHRALNTGELFF. The CDR3 bases are TGTGCCAGCAGCTTACACAGGGCACTGAACACCGGGGAGCTGTTTTTT. Combining the CDR3 with reference TRBV7-2 and TRBJ2-2 gives the whole variable domain GAGVSQSPSNKVTEKGKDVELRCDPISGHTALYWYRQSLGQGLEFLIYFQGNSAPDKSGLPSDRFSAERTGGSVSTLTIQRTQQEDSAVYLCASSLHRALNTGELFFGEGSRLTVL.

The rearrangement links TRBV30 to TRBJ2-1; D remains ambiguous. Germline CDR1 and CDR2: GTSNPN and SVGIG (reference sequence). CDR3 size: 12 residues. V shed 5 bases and J shed 4 bases, with 9 bases lying between them. The CDR3 protein is CAWGPSYNEQFF. The CDR3 region has the DNA TGTGCCTGGGGGCCCTCTTACAATGAGCAGTTCTTC.

This clone was detected a few times. J is TRBJ2-7 and V is TRBV13, with D possibly TRBD2 on 6 matching bases. V gave up 0 bases and J gave up 2 bases, with 11 bases separating them. Germline CDR1 PRHDT, CDR2 FYEKMQ (reference sequence). CDR3 length equals 15 residues. The CDR3: CASSLGGTGAYEQYF. CDR3 DNA sequence: TGTGCCAGCAGCTTAGGCGGGACTGGTGCCTACGAGCAGTACTTC.